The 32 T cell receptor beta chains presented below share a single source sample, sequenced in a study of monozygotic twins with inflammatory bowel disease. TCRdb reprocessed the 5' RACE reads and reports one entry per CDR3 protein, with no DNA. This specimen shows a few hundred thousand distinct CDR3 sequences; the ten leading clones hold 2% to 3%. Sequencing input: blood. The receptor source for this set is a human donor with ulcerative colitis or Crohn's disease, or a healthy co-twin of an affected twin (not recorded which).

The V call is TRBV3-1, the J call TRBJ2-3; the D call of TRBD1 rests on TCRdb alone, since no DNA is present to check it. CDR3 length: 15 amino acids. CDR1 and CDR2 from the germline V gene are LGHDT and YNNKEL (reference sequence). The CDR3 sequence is CASSQERGTTDTQYF.

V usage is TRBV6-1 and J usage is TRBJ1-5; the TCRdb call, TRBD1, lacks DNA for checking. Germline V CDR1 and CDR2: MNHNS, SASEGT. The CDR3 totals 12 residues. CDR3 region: CASRVPGGPQHF.

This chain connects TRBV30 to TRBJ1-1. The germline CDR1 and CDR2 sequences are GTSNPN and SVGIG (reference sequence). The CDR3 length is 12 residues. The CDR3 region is CAWSRMNTEAFF.

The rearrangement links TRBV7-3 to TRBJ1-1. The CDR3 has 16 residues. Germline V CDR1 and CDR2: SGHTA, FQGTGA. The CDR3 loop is CASSLVGWGGGTEAFF.

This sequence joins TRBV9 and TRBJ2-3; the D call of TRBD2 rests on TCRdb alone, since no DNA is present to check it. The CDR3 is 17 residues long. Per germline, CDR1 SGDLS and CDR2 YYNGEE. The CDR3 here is CASSVSHSGGSTDTQYF.

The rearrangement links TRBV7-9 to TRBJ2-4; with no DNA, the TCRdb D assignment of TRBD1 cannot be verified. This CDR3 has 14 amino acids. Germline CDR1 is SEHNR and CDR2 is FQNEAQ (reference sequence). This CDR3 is CASSSLDRENIQYF.

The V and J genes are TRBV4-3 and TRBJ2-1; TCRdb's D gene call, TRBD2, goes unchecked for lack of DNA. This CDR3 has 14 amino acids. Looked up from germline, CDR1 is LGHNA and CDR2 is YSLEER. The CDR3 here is CASASEGRHNEQFF.

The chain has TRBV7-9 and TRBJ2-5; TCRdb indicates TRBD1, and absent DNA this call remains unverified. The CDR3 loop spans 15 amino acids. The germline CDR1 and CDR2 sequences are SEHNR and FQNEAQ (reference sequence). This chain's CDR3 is CASSSFRDSQETQYF.

CDR3 residues: CSARQSSNEKLFF. V and J are TRBV20-1 and TRBJ1-4. CDR1 and CDR2 from the germline V gene are DFQATT and SNEGSKA (reference sequence). The CDR3 length is 13 residues.

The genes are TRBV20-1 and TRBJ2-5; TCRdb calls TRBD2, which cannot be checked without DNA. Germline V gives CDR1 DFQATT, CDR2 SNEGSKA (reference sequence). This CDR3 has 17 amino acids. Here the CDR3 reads CSANPLLAGEPQETQYF.

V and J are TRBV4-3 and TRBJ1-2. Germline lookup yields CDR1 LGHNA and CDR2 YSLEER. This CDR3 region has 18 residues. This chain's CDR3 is CASSQDIDWQLLRYGYTF.

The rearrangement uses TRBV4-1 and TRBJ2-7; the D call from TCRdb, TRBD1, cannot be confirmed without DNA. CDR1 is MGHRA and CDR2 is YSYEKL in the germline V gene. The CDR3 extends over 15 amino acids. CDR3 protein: CASSQLRTETYEQYF.

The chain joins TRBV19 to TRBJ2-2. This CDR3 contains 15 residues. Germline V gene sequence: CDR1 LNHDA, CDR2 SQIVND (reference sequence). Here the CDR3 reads CASSIASRSTGELFF.

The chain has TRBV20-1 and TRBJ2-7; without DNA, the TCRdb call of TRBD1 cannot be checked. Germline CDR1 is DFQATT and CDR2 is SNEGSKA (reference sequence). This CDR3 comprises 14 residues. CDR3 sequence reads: CSATDPGVIYEQYF.

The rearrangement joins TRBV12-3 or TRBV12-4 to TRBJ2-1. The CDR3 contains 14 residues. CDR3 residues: CASTLGGSYNEQFF.

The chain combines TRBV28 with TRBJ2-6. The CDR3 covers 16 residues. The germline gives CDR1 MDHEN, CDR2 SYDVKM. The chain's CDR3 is CASKRQATSGANVLTF. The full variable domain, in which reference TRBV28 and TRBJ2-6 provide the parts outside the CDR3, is DVKVTQSSRYLVKRTGEKVFLECVQDMDHENMFWYRQDPGLGLRLIYFSYDVKMKEKGDIPEGYSVSREKKERFSLILESASTNQTSMYLCASKRQATSGANVLTFGAGSRLTVL.

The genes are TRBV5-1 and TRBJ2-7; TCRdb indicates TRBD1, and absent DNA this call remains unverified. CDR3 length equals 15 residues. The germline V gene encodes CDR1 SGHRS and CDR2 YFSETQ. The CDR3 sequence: CASSPIRDRGYEQYF. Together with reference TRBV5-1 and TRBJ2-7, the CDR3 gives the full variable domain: KAGVTQTPRYLIKTRGQQVTLSCSPISGHRSVSWYQQTPGQGLQFLFEYFSETQRNKGNFPGRFSGRQFSNSRSEMNVSTLELGDSALYLCASSPIRDRGYEQYFGPGTRLTVT.

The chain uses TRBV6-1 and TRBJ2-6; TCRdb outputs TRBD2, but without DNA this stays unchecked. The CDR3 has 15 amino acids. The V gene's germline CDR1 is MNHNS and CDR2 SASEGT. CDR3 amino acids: CATRATLSGANVLTF.

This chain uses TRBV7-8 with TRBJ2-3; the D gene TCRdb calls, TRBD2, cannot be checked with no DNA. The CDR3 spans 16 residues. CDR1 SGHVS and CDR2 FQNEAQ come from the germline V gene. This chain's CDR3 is CASSLVPRRGTDTQYF.

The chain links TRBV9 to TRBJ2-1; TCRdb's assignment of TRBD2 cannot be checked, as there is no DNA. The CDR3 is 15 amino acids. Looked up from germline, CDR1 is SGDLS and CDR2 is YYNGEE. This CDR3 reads CASSTSGADYNEQFF.

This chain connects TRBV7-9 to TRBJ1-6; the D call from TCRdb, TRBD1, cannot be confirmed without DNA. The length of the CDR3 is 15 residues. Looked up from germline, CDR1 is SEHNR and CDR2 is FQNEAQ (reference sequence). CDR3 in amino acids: CASSLRGAANSPLHF.

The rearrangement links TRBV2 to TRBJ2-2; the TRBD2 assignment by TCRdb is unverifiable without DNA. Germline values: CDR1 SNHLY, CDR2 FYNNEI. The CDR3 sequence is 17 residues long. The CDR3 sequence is CASSVGLPQTNTGELFF.

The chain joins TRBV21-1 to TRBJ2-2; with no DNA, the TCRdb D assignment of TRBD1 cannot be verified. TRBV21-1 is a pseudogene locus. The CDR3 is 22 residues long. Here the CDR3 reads CASSKALGFYEFGQGNTGELFF.

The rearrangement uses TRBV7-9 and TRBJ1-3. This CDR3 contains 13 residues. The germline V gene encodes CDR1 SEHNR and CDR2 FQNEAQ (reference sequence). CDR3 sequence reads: CASSRIEGNTIYF. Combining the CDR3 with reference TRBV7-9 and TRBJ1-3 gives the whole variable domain DTGVSQNPRHKITKRGQNVTFRCDPISEHNRLYWYRQTLGQGPEFLTYFQNEAQLEKSRLLSDRFSAERPKGSFSTLEIQRTEQGDSAMYLCASSRIEGNTIYFGEGSWLTVV.

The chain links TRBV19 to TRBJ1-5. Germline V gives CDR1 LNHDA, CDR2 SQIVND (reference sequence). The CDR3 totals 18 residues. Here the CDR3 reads CASSIGYETAVWFQPQHF.

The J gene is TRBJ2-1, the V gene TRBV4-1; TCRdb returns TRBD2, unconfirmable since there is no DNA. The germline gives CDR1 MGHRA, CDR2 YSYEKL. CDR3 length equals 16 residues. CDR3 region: CASSHFGGGGYNEQFF.

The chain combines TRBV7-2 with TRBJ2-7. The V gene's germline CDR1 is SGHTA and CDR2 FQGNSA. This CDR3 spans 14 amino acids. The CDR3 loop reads CASSSIAEFYEQYF.

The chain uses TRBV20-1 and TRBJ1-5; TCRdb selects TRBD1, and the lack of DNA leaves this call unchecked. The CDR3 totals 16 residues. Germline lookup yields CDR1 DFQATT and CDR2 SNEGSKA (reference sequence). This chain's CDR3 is CSTLSRGPYSNQPQHF.

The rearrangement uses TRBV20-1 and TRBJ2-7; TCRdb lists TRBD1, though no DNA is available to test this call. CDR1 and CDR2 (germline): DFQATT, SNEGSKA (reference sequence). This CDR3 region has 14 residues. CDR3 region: CSARDSGTGYEQYF.

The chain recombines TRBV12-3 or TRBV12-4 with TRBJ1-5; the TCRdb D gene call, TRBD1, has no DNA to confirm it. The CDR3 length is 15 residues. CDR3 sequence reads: CASSPRTRKHQPQHF.

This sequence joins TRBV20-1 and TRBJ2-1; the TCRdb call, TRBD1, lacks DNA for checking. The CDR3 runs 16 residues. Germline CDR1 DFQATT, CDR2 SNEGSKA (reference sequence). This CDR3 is CSASGGWYGSSNEQFF.

The CDR3 loop reads CASSLAATGTVSYNSPLHF. The rearrangement links TRBV5-1 to TRBJ1-6; TCRdb outputs TRBD1, but without DNA this stays unchecked. The CDR3 runs to 19 residues. CDR1 SGHRS and CDR2 YFSETQ come from the germline V gene.